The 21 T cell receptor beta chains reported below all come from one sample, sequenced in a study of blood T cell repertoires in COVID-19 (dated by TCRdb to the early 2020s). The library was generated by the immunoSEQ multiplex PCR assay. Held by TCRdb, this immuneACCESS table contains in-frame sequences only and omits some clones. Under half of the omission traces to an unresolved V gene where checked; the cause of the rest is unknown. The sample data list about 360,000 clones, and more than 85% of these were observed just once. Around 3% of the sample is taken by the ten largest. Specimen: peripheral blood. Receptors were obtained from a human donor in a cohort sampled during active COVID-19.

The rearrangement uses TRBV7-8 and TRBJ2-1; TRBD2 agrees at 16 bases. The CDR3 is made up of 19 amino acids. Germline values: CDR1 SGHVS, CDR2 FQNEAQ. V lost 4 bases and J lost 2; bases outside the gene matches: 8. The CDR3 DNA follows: TGTGCCAGCAGCTCGGGACTAGCGGGAGGGCCGGCAACCTACAATGAGCAGTTCTTC. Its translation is CASSSGLAGGPATYNEQFF.

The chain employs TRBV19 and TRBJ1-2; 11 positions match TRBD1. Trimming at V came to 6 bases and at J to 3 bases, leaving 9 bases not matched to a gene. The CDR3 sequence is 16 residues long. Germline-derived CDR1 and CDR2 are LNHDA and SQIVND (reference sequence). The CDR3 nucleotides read TGTGCCAGTAGGACCTGGACAGGGGGCGCTGACTATGGCTACACCTTC. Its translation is CASRTWTGGADYGYTF.

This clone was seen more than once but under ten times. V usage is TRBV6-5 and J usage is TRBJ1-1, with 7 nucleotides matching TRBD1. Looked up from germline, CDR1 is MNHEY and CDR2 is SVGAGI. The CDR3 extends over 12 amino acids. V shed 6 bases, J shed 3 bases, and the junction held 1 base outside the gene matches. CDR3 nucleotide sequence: TGTGCCAGCAGGGGGACAGACACTGAAGCTTTCTTT. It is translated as CASRGTDTEAFF.

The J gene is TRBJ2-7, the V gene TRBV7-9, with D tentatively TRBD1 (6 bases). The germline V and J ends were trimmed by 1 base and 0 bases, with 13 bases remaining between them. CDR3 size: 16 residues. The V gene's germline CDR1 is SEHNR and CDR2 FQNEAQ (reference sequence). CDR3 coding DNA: TGTGCCAGCAGCTTAGTAAGGGGGAGTAGCTCCTACGAGCAGTACTTC. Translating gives CASSLVRGSSSYEQYF.

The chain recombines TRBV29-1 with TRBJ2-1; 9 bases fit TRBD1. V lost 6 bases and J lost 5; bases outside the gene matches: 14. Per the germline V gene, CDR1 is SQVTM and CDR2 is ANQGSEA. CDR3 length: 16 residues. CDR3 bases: TGCAGCGTGGGGGCAGGGACAGGGCACCCCAACAATGAGCAGTTCTTC. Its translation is CSVGAGTGHPNNEQFF.

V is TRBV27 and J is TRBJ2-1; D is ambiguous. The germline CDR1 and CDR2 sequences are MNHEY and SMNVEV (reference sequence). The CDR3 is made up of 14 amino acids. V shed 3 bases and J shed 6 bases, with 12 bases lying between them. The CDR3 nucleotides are TGTGCCAGCAGTTTGGCTTCGTTTGTCAATGAGCAGTTCTTC. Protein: CASSLASFVNEQFF.

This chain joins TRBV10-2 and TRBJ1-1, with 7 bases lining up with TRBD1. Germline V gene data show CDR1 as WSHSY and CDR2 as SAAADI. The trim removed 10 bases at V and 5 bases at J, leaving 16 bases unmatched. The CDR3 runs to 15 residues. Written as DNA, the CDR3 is TGCGCCACCTACCCGGGACAGATCGTACGGACTGAAGCTTTCTTT. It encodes CATYPGQIVRTEAFF.

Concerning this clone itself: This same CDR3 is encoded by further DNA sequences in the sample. The CDR3 DNA is TGCGCCAGCAGCTTGGCCGGGACGGGAGATTCACCCCTCCACTTT. Translation gives CASSLAGTGDSPLHF. The chain joins TRBV5-1 to TRBJ1-6; maybe TRBD1 (5 bases). CDR3 size: 15 residues. V dropped 0 bases and J dropped 8 bases, with 12 bases sitting between them. The germline CDR1 and CDR2 sequences are SGHRS and YFSETQ.

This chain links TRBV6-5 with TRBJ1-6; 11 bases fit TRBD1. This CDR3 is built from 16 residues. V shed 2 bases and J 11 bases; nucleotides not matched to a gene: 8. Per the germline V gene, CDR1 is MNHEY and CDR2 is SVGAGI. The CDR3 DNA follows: TGTGCCAGCAGTTACGCAGGGGGACAGGGGGGTCCACCCCTCCACTTT. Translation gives CASSYAGGQGGPPLHF.

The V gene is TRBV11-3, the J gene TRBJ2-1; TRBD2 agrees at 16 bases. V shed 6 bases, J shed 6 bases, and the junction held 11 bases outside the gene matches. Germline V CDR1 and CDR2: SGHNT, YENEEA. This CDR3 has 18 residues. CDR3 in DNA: TGTGCCAGCAGTTCCTCCGGGACTAGCGGGGGGGCCGCCAATGAGCAGTTCTTC. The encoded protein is CASSSSGTSGGAANEQFF.

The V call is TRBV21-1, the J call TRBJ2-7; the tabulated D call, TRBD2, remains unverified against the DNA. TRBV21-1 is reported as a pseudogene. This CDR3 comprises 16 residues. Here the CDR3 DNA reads TGTGCCAGCAGCAAAGATCTGGTAGCGGAGCTCTACGAGCAGTACTTC. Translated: CASSKDLVAELYEQYF.

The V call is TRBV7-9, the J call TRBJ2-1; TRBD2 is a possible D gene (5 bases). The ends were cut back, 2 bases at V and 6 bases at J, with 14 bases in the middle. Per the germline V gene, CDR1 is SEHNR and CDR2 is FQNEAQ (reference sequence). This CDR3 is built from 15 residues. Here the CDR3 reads CASSLTSGPLNEQFF. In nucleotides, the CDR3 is TGTGCCAGCAGCTTAACTAGTGGGCCCCTCAATGAGCAGTTCTTC.

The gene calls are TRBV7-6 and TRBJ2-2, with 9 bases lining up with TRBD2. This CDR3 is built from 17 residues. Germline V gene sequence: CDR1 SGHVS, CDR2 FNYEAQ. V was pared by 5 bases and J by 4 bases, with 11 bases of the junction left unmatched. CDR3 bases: TGTGCCAGCAGCCGGCGAGGACTAGCGAGCGGCACCGGGGAGCTGTTTTTT. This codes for CASSRRGLASGTGELFF.

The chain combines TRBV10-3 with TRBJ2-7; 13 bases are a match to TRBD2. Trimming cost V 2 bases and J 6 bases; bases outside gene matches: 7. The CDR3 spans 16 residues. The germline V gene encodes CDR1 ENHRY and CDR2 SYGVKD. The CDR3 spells CAISETGTSGILEQYF. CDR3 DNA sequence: TGTGCCATCAGTGAGACGGGGACTAGCGGGATCCTCGAGCAGTACTTC.

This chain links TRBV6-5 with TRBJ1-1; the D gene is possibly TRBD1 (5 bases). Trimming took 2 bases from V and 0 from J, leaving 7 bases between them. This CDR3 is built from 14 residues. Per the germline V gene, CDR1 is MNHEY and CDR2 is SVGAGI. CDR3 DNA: TGTGCCAGCAGTTACATAGGGGTGAACACTGAAGCTTTCTTT. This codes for CASSYIGVNTEAFF.

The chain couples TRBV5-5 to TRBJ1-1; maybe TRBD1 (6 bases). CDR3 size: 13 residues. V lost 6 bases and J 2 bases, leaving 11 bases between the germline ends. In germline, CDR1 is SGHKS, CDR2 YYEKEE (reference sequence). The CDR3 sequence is CASNLQGNTEAFF. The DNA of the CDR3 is TGTGCCAGCAATCTACAGGGAAACACTGAAGCTTTCTTT.

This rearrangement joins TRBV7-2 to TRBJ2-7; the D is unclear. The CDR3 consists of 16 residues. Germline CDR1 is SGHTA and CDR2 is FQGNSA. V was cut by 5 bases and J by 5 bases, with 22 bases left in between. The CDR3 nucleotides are TGTGCCAGCAGCCCCCAGCTTATCGCAGGTAGGAACGAGCAGTACTTC. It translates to CASSPQLIAGRNEQYF.

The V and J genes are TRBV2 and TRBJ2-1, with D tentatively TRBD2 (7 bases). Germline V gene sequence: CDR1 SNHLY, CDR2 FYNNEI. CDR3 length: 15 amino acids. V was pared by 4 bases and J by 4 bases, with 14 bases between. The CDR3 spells CASSGTGGPYNEQFF. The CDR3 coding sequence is TGTGCCAGCAGTGGGACCGGGGGGCCTTACAATGAGCAGTTCTTC.

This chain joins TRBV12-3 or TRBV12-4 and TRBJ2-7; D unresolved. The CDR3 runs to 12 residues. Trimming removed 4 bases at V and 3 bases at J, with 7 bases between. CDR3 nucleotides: TGTGCCAGCAGTTCAGTGAACTACGAGCAGTACTTC. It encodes CASSSVNYEQYF.

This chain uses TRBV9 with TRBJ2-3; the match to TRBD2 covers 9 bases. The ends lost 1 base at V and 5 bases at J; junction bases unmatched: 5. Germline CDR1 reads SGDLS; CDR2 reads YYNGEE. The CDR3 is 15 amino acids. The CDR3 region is CASSVRGRAQDTQYF. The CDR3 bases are TGTGCCAGCAGCGTACGCGGGAGGGCCCAAGATACGCAGTATTTT. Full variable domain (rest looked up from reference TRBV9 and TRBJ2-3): DSGVTQTPKHLITATGQRVTLRCSPRSGDLSVYWYQQSLDQGLQFLIQYYNGEERAKGNILERFSAQQFPDLHSELNLSSLELGDSALYFCASSVRGRAQDTQYFGPGTRLTVL.

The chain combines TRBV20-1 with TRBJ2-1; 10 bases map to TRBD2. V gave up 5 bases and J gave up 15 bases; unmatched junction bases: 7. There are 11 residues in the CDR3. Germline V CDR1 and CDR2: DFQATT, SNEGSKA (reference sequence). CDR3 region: CSAPRTSGGFF. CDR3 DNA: TGCAGTGCTCCGAGGACTAGCGGAGGGTTCTTC.